The rows below give T cell receptor beta chains drawn from one sample of a study of T cells after posttransplantation cyclophosphamide. Sequencing used immunoSEQ multiplex PCR; TCRdb keeps in-frame clones, though not all of them. The data contain about 15,000 clones, roughly 92% of them seen just once; the ten biggest clones take up less than 0.65%. The sequenced sample was CD4+ T cells sorted from blood, obtained after allogeneic stem cell transplant with posttransplant cyclophosphamide. Receptors originate from a male patient in his sixties or seventies who received an allogeneic stem cell transplant from a related donor and was CMV-positive. Part of the T cells may come from the graft donor. Each CDR3 is given without its conserved first and last residue. Fields, in order: clone size, V gene, J gene, CDR3 protein. The size field is filled for only some rows; it gives once, few, many or a size class.

>-|TRBV9|TRBJ2-5
ASSRGAAQETQY
>-|TRBV29-1|TRBJ2-1
SVDRAPGQGDGKAYNEQF
>-|TRBV7-9|TRBJ1-1
ASSLLEGRAFEAF
>-|TRBV5-1|TRBJ2-7
ASSLGASGLSEQY
>once|TRBV5-1|TRBJ2-7
ASSLPSYEQY
>-|TRBV18|TRBJ1-1
ASSPRPGQGLNTEAF
>-|TRBV6-5|TRBJ2-7
ASSSERGQYEQY
>-|TRBV29-1|TRBJ2-7
SVAPGQGAYEQY
>once|TRBV6-5|TRBJ1-5
ASSYGQTPEPQH
>-|TRBV2|TRBJ1-6
ASSEARPDNSPLH
>-|TRBV28|TRBJ1-6
ASSPYRGSPLH
>-|TRBV6-6|TRBJ2-5
ASSRTGTLETQY
>-|TRBV10-3|TRBJ1-1
AISGHSGDTEAF
>few|TRBV5-1|TRBJ1-6
ASSLAGRSPLH
>-|TRBV5-4|TRBJ2-7
ASSSRLAGGPPYEQY
>-|TRBV6-5|TRBJ1-5
ASSPRESAPQH
>-|TRBV30|TRBJ1-6
AWRGAGGYNNSPLH
>-|TRBV7-2|TRBJ2-5
ASSLAPGLGALQETQY
>-|TRBV19|TRBJ2-6
ASSTGRVPGANVLT
>-|TRBV5-5|TRBJ2-3
ASSDVGTDTQY
>-|TRBV20-1|TRBJ2-1
SAYGNNEQF
>-|TRBV9|TRBJ1-1
ASMRGTNTEAF
>-|TRBV5-1|TRBJ1-1
ASSRTGGMNTEAF
>once|TRBV7-2|TRBJ1-6
ASSLFNSPLH
>-|TRBV18|TRBJ1-4
ASSKGENEKLF
>-|TRBV28|TRBJ1-2
ASRPVPNYGYT
>-|TRBV5-4|TRBJ1-4
ASSFARQGSNEKLF
>-|TRBV6-5|TRBJ2-7
ASSQDRVSYEQY
>-|TRBV11-2|TRBJ1-2
ASRPNRDRGGYT
>-|TRBV20-1|TRBJ2-7
SLGGEEQY
>-|TRBV4-2|TRBJ2-5
ASSHGTGKETQY
>-|TRBV28|TRBJ2-1
ASRTGGRWDEQF
>-|TRBV28|TRBJ2-3
ASILRDTQY
>once|TRBV2|TRBJ2-6
ASRAGTGANVLT
>-|TRBV11-1|TRBJ2-3
ASSLAPTGSGTDTQY
>-|TRBV5-4|TRBJ2-3
ASSTQGTDTQY
>-|TRBV4-3|TRBJ1-2
ASSQVRQGAGGYT
>-|TRBV5-1|TRBJ2-2
ASSLEGGDTGELF
>-|TRBV28|TRBJ2-7
ASSPGQAPYEQY
>-|TRBV6-5|TRBJ2-7
ASRGGQTLSEQY
>-|TRBV19|TRBJ2-2
ASRPRTANTGELF
>-|TRBV6-5|TRBJ2-1
ASSKTGYNEQF
>-|TRBV5-1|TRBJ2-5
ASSFWAGQETQY